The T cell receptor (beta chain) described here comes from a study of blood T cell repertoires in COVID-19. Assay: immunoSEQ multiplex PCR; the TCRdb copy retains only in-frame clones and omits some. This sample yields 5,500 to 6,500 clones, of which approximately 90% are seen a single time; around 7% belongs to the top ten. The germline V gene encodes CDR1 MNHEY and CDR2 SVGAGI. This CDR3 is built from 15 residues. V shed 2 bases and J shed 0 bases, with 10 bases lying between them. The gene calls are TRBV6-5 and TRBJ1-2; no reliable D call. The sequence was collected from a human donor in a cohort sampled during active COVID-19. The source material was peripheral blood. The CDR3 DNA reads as TGTGCCAGCAGTTACCTGCCTGAGTCTAACTATGGCTACACCTTC. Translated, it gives CASSYLPESNYGYTF.